The clone carrying this T cell receptor beta chain is a singleton in its sample. This record belongs to a study of CD8+CD57+ T cells in acquired aplastic anemia. For CDR3 and TCR beta VDJ profiling, genomic DNA was the template used. A single record per CDR3 protein comes from TCRdb applying MiXCR to the reads. Counted here are approximately 200,000 distinct CDR3 sequences, 54% occurring once; the ten biggest clones make up about a sixth. This TCR was sampled from a human donor in good health, serving as a control. Sequenced: sorted CD4+, CD8+, or CD8+CD57+ T cells (not recorded which) from PBMCs.

The CDR3 region is CAISEAGNYGYTF. CDR3 nucleotide sequence: TGTGCCATCAGTGAGGCGGGGAACTATGGCTACACCTTC. The rearrangement links TRBV10-3 to TRBJ1-2, with unresolved D. Germline CDR1 reads ENHRY; CDR2 reads SYGVKD. V gave up 2 bases and J gave up 2 bases, with 6 bases separating them. The CDR3 has 13 amino acids.